This entry concerns a single T cell receptor (beta chain). This record comes from a study of blood T cell repertoires in COVID-19. Turning to the study itself: Material from acute and convalescent COVID-19 was sourced from the United States, Italy and Spain. In each case, the material was cDNA or gDNA derived from T cells, B-cell-depleted T cells, or PBMCs.

The V segment lost 6 bases and the J segment 3 bases; nucleotides outside the gene matches: 10. CDR1 and CDR2 (germline): WSHSY, SAAADI. The CDR3 runs to 15 residues. Original analysis: By means of reference gene primer amplification, nucleated cell counts were estimated. Method: immunoSEQ multiplex PCR; TCRdb's copy keeps in-frame clones and lacks some. The V and J calls and clone size are taken from that table; D and trimming were inferred from the DNA. The sample shows about 180,000 clones, just under 80% of them seen only once. The sample was peripheral blood. The rearrangement uses TRBV10-2 and TRBJ2-7; 8 bases align to TRBD1. The sequence came from a man between 70 and 80 years old with active or convalescent COVID-19. CDR3 in DNA: TGCGCCAGCAGGGATACCGGGACAGGCGACTACGAGCAGTACTTC. Residues: CASRDTGTGDYEQYF.